Listed here are 28 T cell receptor beta chains from one sample, sequenced in a study of T cell repertoires in cytomegalovirus infection. Their antigen targets remain unknown. TCRdb itself ran the reads through MiXCR, one entry per CDR3 protein. This sample has around 800,000 distinct CDR3 sequences, with approximately 30% found just once. Sequenced material: cultured CD8+ T cells from PBMCs, taken from culture after CMV antigen stimulation. These receptors all come from a human donor in good health (CMV status not recorded). Some clones in this sample may be carry-over from other donors' samples.

The V and J genes are TRBV6-5 and TRBJ2-7, with 10 bases lining up with TRBD1. The CDR3 loop spans 15 amino acids. V was pared by 5 bases and J by 4 bases, with 8 bases of the junction left unmatched. Germline CDR1 is MNHEY and CDR2 is SVGAGI. The CDR3 sequence is CASSTRQGAGYEQYF. The DNA of the CDR3 is TGTGCCAGCAGTACCAGACAGGGGGCCGGTTACGAGCAGTACTTC.

This clonotype was recorded a few times. The chain links TRBV6-2 or TRBV6-3 to TRBJ2-7; 7 bases line up with TRBD1. The V gene end was trimmed by 5 bases and the J gene end by 3 bases; junction bases not matched to a gene: 4. Germline V CDR1 and CDR2: MNHEY, SVGEGT. This CDR3 is built from 13 residues. Written as DNA, the CDR3 is TGTGCCAGCAGTCGGACAGGCCACTACGAGCAGTACGTC. Protein sequence: CASSRTGHYEQYV.

On this clonotype itself: This may be a read error, as it is one base from a much larger clone. The chain uses TRBV7-6 and TRBJ2-2, with TRBD2 matching over 11 bases. The CDR3 totals 18 residues. From germline, CDR1 is SGHVS and CDR2 FNYEAQ. CDR3 DNA: TGTGCCAGCAACTTAACCCTTAGCGGGGGGGCTATCACCGGGGAGCTGTTTTTT. This gives the protein CASNLTLSGGAITGELFF.

In its sample, this clonotype was seen a few times. The chain joins TRBV6-5 to TRBJ2-2; TRBD2 aligns across 8 bases. This CDR3 is 17 amino acids long. Germline V lookup: CDR1 MNHEY, CDR2 SVGAGI. The trim removed 1 base at V and 1 base at J, leaving 5 bases unmatched. In nucleotides, the CDR3 is TGTGCCAGCAGTTACTGGTCCAGCGGGGGGAACACCGGGGAGCTGTTTTTT. It yields the protein CASSYWSSGGNTGELFF.

The table lists this clonotype with a few counts. J is TRBJ1-4 and V is TRBV27; D ambiguous. The CDR3 is 14 amino acids. Germline V gives CDR1 MNHEY, CDR2 SMNVEV (reference sequence). Between the trimmed V and J ends, which lost 3 bases and 0 bases, there was a span of 5 bases. For the CDR3, the DNA is TGTGCCAGCAGTTTCAAGGCAACTAATGAAAAACTGTTTTTT. This codes for CASSFKATNEKLFF.

This clonotype was seen a single time. A read error may be the cause here, since a much bigger clone is one base away. V and J are TRBV6-1 and TRBJ1-1; 8 bases align to TRBD1. The V gene's germline CDR1 is MNHNS and CDR2 SASEGT. This CDR3 contains 14 residues. The CDR3 protein is CANSLGQGRTEAFF. The CDR3 coding sequence is TGTGCCAACAGTCTCGGACAGGGTAGGACTGAAGCTTTCTTT.

The chain is built from TRBV9 and TRBJ1-2; 10 bases map to TRBD1. Trimming removed 3 bases from V and 8 bases from J; junction bases left unmatched: 10. The CDR3 sequence is 15 residues long. Germline values: CDR1 SGDLS, CDR2 YYNGEE. DNA for the CDR3: TGTGCCAGCAGCGGCCCCCGGGACAGGGGTAAAGGCTACACCTTC. Translation: CASSGPRDRGKGYTF.

The rearrangement joins TRBV25-1 to TRBJ1-6; D is possibly TRBD1 (5 bases). The V end lost 6 bases, the J end lost 2 bases, and 17 bases lay between the germline ends. This CDR3 has 17 residues. Germline V gene data show CDR1 as MGHDK and CDR2 as SYGVNS. The chain's CDR3 is CASSASRGGAYNSPLHF. Written as DNA, the CDR3 is TGTGCCAGCAGCGCTTCTCGGGGGGGAGCCTATAATTCACCCCTCCACTTT.

The chain carries TRBV19 and TRBJ1-1; D remains unclear. The CDR3 runs 14 residues. Germline V lookup: CDR1 LNHDA, CDR2 SQIVND (reference sequence). V was cut by 2 bases and J by 2 bases, with 9 bases left in between. CDR3 bases: TGTGCCAGTAGTATAACAGATATTAACACTGAAGCTTTCTTT. It encodes CASSITDINTEAFF.

The sample holds a few counts of this clonotype. The rearrangement joins TRBV6-1 to TRBJ2-1, with 8 bases lining up with TRBD1. From germline, CDR1 is MNHNS and CDR2 SASEGT. Unmatched junction bases numbered 11, after V lost 8 bases and J lost 8 bases. The CDR3 length is 14 residues. The CDR3 spells CASGRTGFIHEQFF. The CDR3 DNA reads as TGTGCCAGCGGCCGGACAGGGTTTATCCATGAGCAGTTCTTC.

The table lists this clonotype with many counts. J is TRBJ2-5 and V is TRBV7-8, with D possibly TRBD2 on 7 matching bases. This CDR3 comprises 15 residues. The germline V gene has CDR1 SGHVS and CDR2 FQNEAQ. Trimming stripped 8 bases from V and 2 bases from J, with 18 bases between. The CDR3 loop is CASAWGRGQQETQYF. CDR3 nucleotides: TGTGCCAGCGCCTGGGGGCGGGGGCAACAAGAGACCCAGTACTTC.

This clonotype occurred many times. J is TRBJ1-2 and V is TRBV12-3 or TRBV12-4; TRBD1 agrees at 11 bases. There are 15 residues in the CDR3. V lost 4 bases, J lost 6 bases, and 7 bases stayed unmatched. The CDR3 loop is CASSYVGQGADGYTF. CDR3 DNA sequence: TGTGCCAGCAGTTACGTTGGACAGGGGGCGGATGGCTACACCTTC.

This clonotype was detected a few times. V is TRBV6-2 or TRBV6-3 and J is TRBJ1-2; D is ambiguous. Trimming took 0 bases from V and 4 from J, leaving 3 bases between them. CDR1 MNHEY and CDR2 SVGEGT come from the germline V gene. The CDR3 covers 12 residues. This CDR3 reads CASSYSVYGYTF. DNA of the CDR3: TGTGCCAGCAGTTACTCCGTCTATGGCTACACCTTC.

The rearrangement links TRBV27 to TRBJ2-3, with D tentatively TRBD1 (6 bases). Looked up from germline, CDR1 is MNHEY and CDR2 is SMNVEV (reference sequence). This CDR3 is 14 amino acids long. The V gene lost 10 bases and the J gene lost 2 bases, with 16 bases spanning the gap. CDR3 sequence: CATTASGATDTQYF. CDR3 DNA sequence: TGTGCCACTACGGCCTCAGGGGCCACAGATACGCAGTATTTT.

V usage is TRBV5-8 and J usage is TRBJ1-2, with 9 bases matching TRBD1. The J segment lost 4 bases and the V segment lost 4 bases, leaving 14 bases of the junction unmatched. The CDR3 extends over 17 amino acids. Germline CDR1 reads SGHTS; CDR2 reads YDEGEE. The CDR3 DNA reads TGTGCCAGCAGCGCCACTCCGGGACAGGGAAGGCGCTATGGCTACACCTTC. Translation: CASSATPGQGRRYGYTF.

V is TRBV2 and J is TRBJ2-5; 9 bases align to TRBD1. The V gene's germline CDR1 is SNHLY and CDR2 FYNNEI. This CDR3 has 16 residues. Unmatched junction bases numbered 7, after V lost 4 bases and J lost 1 base. The CDR3 here is CASSGPGTGIQETQYF. CDR3 bases: TGTGCCAGCAGTGGACCAGGGACAGGGATCCAAGAGACCCAGTACTTC.

V is TRBV9 and J is TRBJ2-4; 11 bases map to TRBD1. Germline values: CDR1 SGDLS, CDR2 YYNGEE. The J segment lost 7 bases and the V segment lost 0 bases, leaving 6 bases of the junction unmatched. This CDR3 contains 16 residues. CDR3 region: CASSVGWDRGTNIQYF. The CDR3 DNA reads as TGTGCCAGCAGCGTAGGGTGGGACAGGGGGACCAACATTCAGTACTTC.

This clonotype was observed many times. The chain has TRBV7-6 and TRBJ1-5; D is unclear. The V gene's germline CDR1 is SGHVS and CDR2 FNYEAQ. V lost 1 base, J lost 0 bases, and 7 bases lay in between. This CDR3 comprises 15 residues. CDR3 in amino acids: CASSLGQNSNQPQHF. DNA of the CDR3: TGTGCCAGCAGCTTAGGACAAAATAGCAATCAGCCCCAGCATTTT.

The chain couples TRBV27 to TRBJ2-5, with D tentatively TRBD1 (7 bases). V was shortened by 2 bases and J by 7 bases, with 23 bases between the two germline ends. The V gene's germline CDR1 is MNHEY and CDR2 SMNVEV (reference sequence). The CDR3 is 17 amino acids. For the CDR3, the DNA is TGTGCCAGCAGTTTAGACGACAGGGAGGCGGGTTTCGGGACCCAGTACTTC. Residues: CASSLDDREAGFGTQYF.

This clonotype was counted only a few times. The chain has TRBV27 and TRBJ1-6, with D perhaps TRBD1 (6 bases). Deletions cut 3 bases from V and 4 bases from J, with 13 bases between. In germline, CDR1 is MNHEY, CDR2 SMNVEV (reference sequence). This CDR3 contains 16 residues. This CDR3 is CASSFNRAQYNSPLHF. Written as DNA, the CDR3 is TGTGCCAGCAGTTTTAACAGGGCTCAGTATAATTCACCCCTCCACTTT.

This rearrangement joins TRBV6-6 to TRBJ1-6, with 9 bases identical to TRBD1. V dropped 5 bases and J dropped 6; count of bases not matched to a gene: 5. The germline gives CDR1 MNHNY, CDR2 SVGAGI (reference sequence). The CDR3 consists of 15 residues. This CDR3 reads CASSAMDRGNSPLHF. The CDR3 nucleotides are TGTGCCAGCAGTGCCATGGACAGGGGTAATTCACCCCTCCACTTT.

The V gene is TRBV20-1, the J gene TRBJ1-2; D remains ambiguous. Trimming removed 6 bases from V and 2 bases from J, with 13 bases in between. CDR3 length: 13 amino acids. Germline values: CDR1 DFQATT, CDR2 SNEGSKA (reference sequence). The CDR3 DNA follows: TGCAGTGCCTCGACAAGGCAGAACTATGGCTACACCTTC. Translating it yields CSASTRQNYGYTF.

This clonotype has only a few counts. The chain has TRBV7-9 and TRBJ1-5; no definite D call. Germline V CDR1 and CDR2: SEHNR, FQNEAQ (reference sequence). V was trimmed by 5 bases and J by 2 bases, leaving 10 bases between them. This CDR3 region has 14 residues. The chain's CDR3 is CASSGPGGNQPQHF. Written as DNA, the CDR3 is TGTGCCAGCAGCGGTCCAGGTGGCAATCAGCCCCAGCATTTT.

DNA of the CDR3: TGTGCCAGCAGCTTAGTCGGTCGGGGCACTAATGAAAAACTGTTTTTT. Its translation is CASSLVGRGTNEKLFF. The chain joins TRBV7-2 to TRBJ1-4; TRBD1 is a possible D gene (5 bases). The CDR3 length is 16 residues. Trimming took 1 base from V and 2 from J, leaving 11 bases between them. CDR1 is SGHTA, CDR2 FQGNSA, per germline.

The chain joins TRBV6-6 to TRBJ1-2; 12 bases line up with TRBD1. Trimming removed 1 base from V and 4 bases from J; junction bases left unmatched: 10. From germline, CDR1 is MNHNY and CDR2 SVGAGI (reference sequence). This CDR3 spans 18 amino acids. The CDR3 is CASSYFPGQGAKSYGYTF. In DNA form, the CDR3 reads TGTGCCAGCAGTTACTTCCCGGGACAGGGGGCGAAGTCCTATGGCTACACCTTC.

This chain links TRBV2 with TRBJ2-7, with a possible D match to TRBD1 (5 bases). Deletions cut 1 base from V and 3 bases from J, with 7 bases between. The V gene's germline CDR1 is SNHLY and CDR2 FYNNEI. The CDR3 loop spans 13 amino acids. This CDR3 is CASSEEQGYEQYV. The DNA of the CDR3 is TGTGCCAGCAGTGAAGAGCAGGGCTACGAGCAGTACGTC.

This chain's CDR3 is CASSSPASGVTSSYEQYF. CDR3 in DNA: TGTGCCAGCAGTTCCCCGGCTAGCGGGGTGACAAGCTCCTACGAGCAGTACTTC. The chain combines TRBV6-5 with TRBJ2-7; TRBD2 agrees at 9 bases. The germline V gene encodes CDR1 MNHEY and CDR2 SVGAGI. V lost 4 bases, J lost 0 bases, and 13 bases stayed unmatched. The CDR3 extends over 18 amino acids.

This clonotype has ten or more counts. The rearrangement links TRBV7-2 to TRBJ2-7, with no clear D. The CDR3 contains 15 residues. V lost 5 bases to trimming and J lost 0 bases, with 14 bases between them. Germline assignment: CDR1 SGHTA and CDR2 FQGNSA. This CDR3 reads CASSRETWSSYEQYF. For the CDR3, the DNA is TGTGCCAGCAGCCGAGAGACTTGGAGCTCCTACGAGCAGTACTTC. The full variable domain, rest sourced from reference TRBV7-2 and TRBJ2-7, is GAGVSQSPSNKVTEKGKDVELRCDPISGHTALYWYRQSLGQGLEFLIYFQGNSAPDKSGLPSDRFSAERTGGSVSTLTIQRTQQEDSAVYLCASSRETWSSYEQYFGPGTRLTVT.